This T cell receptor beta chain was captured by sequencing in a study of identical twins. Findings and limits, study-wide: Zero-insertion analyses were open to partial confounding by invariant MAIT and iNKT cells. Within twin pairs, the out-of-frame alpha sequences they shared showed excess low generation probability.

Per germline, CDR1 MNHEY and CDR2 SVGEGT. This CDR3 has 17 residues. V lost 0 bases to trimming and J lost 3 bases; unmatched junction nucleotides: 8. After template switching added a universal primer site, the resulting cDNA carried unique molecular identifiers. TCRdb ran MiXCR on the 5' RACE reads and lists one entry per CDR3 protein. Found here are about 240,000 distinct CDR3 sequences, roughly 12% of them singletons; the top ten hold 4% to 5%. This clonotype was counted many times. Its antigen is not known. These data were also filed under a second study, of yellow fever vaccine responses in identical twins.

The sequenced sample was memory (CD45RO+) T cells sorted from blood. The rearrangement links TRBV6-2 or TRBV6-3 to TRBJ2-1; 7 nucleotides match TRBD1. The origin of this receptor is a woman younger than 35 in good health. In DNA form, the CDR3 reads TGTGCCAGCAGTTACTCCCCCCCACAGGGGATCTACAATGAGCAGTTCTTC. It codes for CASSYSPPQGIYNEQFF.